These 30 T cell receptor beta chains came from one sample sequenced in a study of shared clonotypes between healthy human individuals. The protocol was immunoSEQ multiplex PCR, while the TCRdb copy is restricted to in-frame clones and leaves out a portion. The sample records 2,500,000 or so clones, under 95% being singletons. Source material: naive CD4+ T cells from PBMCs. Subset described: CD45RA+ positively selected. These TCRs come from a man aged 18 to 30 in good health. Some clones in this sample may be carry-over from other donors' samples.

The V and J genes are TRBV9 and TRBJ1-5; the D is unclear. Trimming took 4 bases from V and 7 from J, leaving 15 bases between them. Per germline, CDR1 SGDLS and CDR2 YYNGEE. The CDR3 loop spans 14 amino acids. The CDR3, as DNA: TGTGCCAGCAGCCCCCACTTACAAGGGCAGCCCCAGCATTTT. Translated: CASSPHLQGQPQHF.

This CDR3 is CASSPQRIPPHEQYF. CDR3 nucleotides: TGTGCCAGCAGCCCCCAGCGGATACCTCCCCACGAGCAGTACTTC. V and J are TRBV7-8 and TRBJ2-7; D perhaps matches TRBD2 (5 bases). The length of the CDR3 is 15 residues. Per germline, CDR1 SGHVS and CDR2 FQNEAQ. The ends were cut back, 5 bases at V and 5 bases at J, with 19 bases in the middle.

V and J are TRBV5-4 and TRBJ1-4; 10 bases fit TRBD1. V trimming: 4 bases; J trimming: 7 bases; junction bases outside the gene matches: 7. Germline CDR1 SGHNT, CDR2 YYREEE (reference sequence). The CDR3 consists of 15 residues. The CDR3 region is CASSPKGTGAEKLFF. The CDR3 coding sequence is TGTGCCAGCAGCCCGAAGGGGACAGGGGCTGAAAAACTGTTTTTT.

The chain is built from TRBV7-3 and TRBJ1-5; D not resolved. V shed 2 bases and J shed 5 bases, with 7 bases lying between them. This CDR3 has 13 residues. Germline assignment: CDR1 SGHTA and CDR2 FQGTGA. The CDR3 loop is CASSLHADQPQHF. The DNA of the CDR3 is TGTGCCAGCAGCTTACATGCGGATCAGCCCCAGCATTTT.

A few counts support this clone. The genes are TRBV7-9 and TRBJ1-5; 9 bases are a match to TRBD1. The length of the CDR3 is 15 residues. After removal of 5 bases from V and 6 bases from J, the junction contained 8 bases not matched to a gene. CDR1 and CDR2 (germline): SEHNR, FQNEAQ (reference sequence). The DNA for the CDR3 is TGTGCCAGCAGCCCCGGGACAGGGATACCTCAGCCCCAGCATTTT. Its protein is CASSPGTGIPQPQHF.

The chain joins TRBV19 to TRBJ2-3, with TRBD1 matching over 11 bases. The V gene end was trimmed by 6 bases and the J gene end by 4 bases; junction bases not matched to a gene: 6. This CDR3 contains 15 residues. CDR1 LNHDA and CDR2 SQIVND come from the germline V gene (reference sequence). CDR3 protein: CASSGDRGFSDTQYF. CDR3 DNA sequence: TGTGCCAGTAGCGGGGACAGGGGGTTCTCAGATACGCAGTATTTT.

About this clone itself: Other nucleotide sequences in the sample specify the same CDR3. The rearrangement uses TRBV7-3 and TRBJ2-5; D is tentatively TRBD1 or TRBD2 (5 bases each). The CDR3 runs 13 residues. Germline values: CDR1 SGHTA, CDR2 FQGTGA. The V end lost 5 bases, the J end lost 4 bases, and 11 bases lay between the germline ends. The CDR3 here is CASSPGTGETQYF. The CDR3 region has the DNA TGTGCCAGCAGCCCCGGGACGGGAGAGACCCAGTACTTC.

The CDR3 nucleotides are TGTGCCAGCAGTTTATTGAGGGACGCTGAAGCTTTCTTT. Translation gives CASSLLRDAEAFF. V and J are TRBV27 and TRBJ1-1, with a tentative D call TRBD1 (5 bases). Germline V gene sequence: CDR1 MNHEY, CDR2 SMNVEV (reference sequence). Trimming stripped 1 base from V and 6 bases from J, with 9 bases between. This CDR3 spans 13 amino acids.

Regarding this clone: Other DNA variants within this sample encode the same CDR3. The V call is TRBV5-1, the J call TRBJ1-1, with D unclear. V was clipped by 0 bases and J by 1 base, with 7 bases between them. CDR3 length equals 14 residues. CDR1 SGHRS and CDR2 YFSETQ come from the germline V gene. The CDR3 coding sequence is TGCGCCAGCAGCTTGGGGCCCGGGAACACTGAAGCTTTCTTT. Protein: CASSLGPGNTEAFF.

J is TRBJ1-2 and V is TRBV7-2; D is unresolved. The germline gives CDR1 SGHTA, CDR2 FQGNSA. The V end was cut by 5 bases, the J end by 4 bases, with 8 bases between. CDR3 length: 12 residues. DNA of the CDR3: TGTGCCAGCAGCACCCAGATCTATGGCTACACCTTC. It is translated as CASSTQIYGYTF.

The chain uses TRBV4-1 and TRBJ2-3, with TRBD2 identical over 12 bases. The length of the CDR3 is 16 residues. Trimming at V came to 0 bases and at J to 6 bases, leaving 4 bases not matched to a gene. The germline gives CDR1 MGHRA, CDR2 YSYEKL. CDR3 protein: CASSQETSGRSDTQYF. CDR3 DNA sequence: TGCGCCAGCAGCCAAGAGACTAGCGGGAGAAGTGATACGCAGTATTTT.

The V call is TRBV7-2, the J call TRBJ2-3; D ambiguous. With 1 base removed from V and 7 bases from J, the gap between germline ends came to 12 bases. CDR3 length: 14 residues. CDR1 is SGHTA and CDR2 is FQGNSA in the germline V gene. The CDR3 DNA sequence: TGTGCCAGCAGCTTAGTTTTAACCCCTAATACGCAGTATTTT. Protein sequence: CASSLVLTPNTQYF.

This clone showed up just once. This chain links TRBV5-4 with TRBJ2-1; 11 bases match TRBD2. Germline V gene data show CDR1 as SGHNT and CDR2 as YYREEE (reference sequence). The J segment lost 7 bases and the V segment lost 4 bases, leaving 4 bases of the junction unmatched. This CDR3 has 14 residues. CDR3 bases: TGTGCCAGCAGCAGTAGCGGGAGGGCGAATGAGCAGTTCTTC. Its protein product is CASSSSGRANEQFF.

This clone was seen only a few times. This chain uses TRBV18 with TRBJ1-5; TRBD1 is a possible D gene (6 bases). V lost 6 bases, J lost 4 bases, and 13 bases lay in between. This CDR3 is 14 amino acids long. From germline, CDR1 is KGHSH and CDR2 LQKENI. In DNA, the CDR3 is TGTGCCAGCTCGGAAGGGACACCTAATCAGCCCCAGCATTTT. This gives the protein CASSEGTPNQPQHF.

The chain employs TRBV6-5 and TRBJ1-2; the D gene is possibly TRBD1 (6 bases). Trimming took off 5 bases at V and 3 bases at J, with 13 bases between the two ends. This CDR3 has 14 amino acids. The V gene's germline CDR1 is MNHEY and CDR2 SVGAGI. CDR3 coding DNA: TGTGCCAGCAGTCAGGGGCCAGGTCACTATGGCTACACCTTC. It encodes CASSQGPGHYGYTF.

The rearrangement uses TRBV6-5 and TRBJ1-1; TRBD1 matches at 7 bases. The germline CDR1 and CDR2 sequences are MNHEY and SVGAGI. This CDR3 is 15 amino acids long. V lost 2 bases and J lost 2; bases outside the gene matches: 5. In DNA, the CDR3 is TGTGCCAGCAGTTACGGGGGACAGCTTAACACTGAAGCTTTCTTT. Encoded protein: CASSYGGQLNTEAFF.

V gene TRBV4-2 combines with J gene TRBJ1-5; no clear D gene. This CDR3 is built from 15 residues. V lost 3 bases, J lost 0 bases, and 9 bases lay in between. Germline V CDR1 and CDR2: LGHNA, YNFKEQ. The CDR3 DNA reads TGTGCCAGCAGCCATTACTTAGATAGCAATCAGCCCCAGCATTTT. The encoded protein is CASSHYLDSNQPQHF.

The V call is TRBV19, the J call TRBJ2-7; possibly TRBD1 for D (5 bases). Germline V gene sequence: CDR1 LNHDA, CDR2 SQIVND (reference sequence). The CDR3 consists of 16 residues. Trimming removed 4 bases at V and 0 bases at J, with 16 bases between. The CDR3: CASSTRPRQLSYEQYF. The CDR3 DNA reads as TGTGCCAGTAGTACTCGACCACGACAGCTCTCCTACGAGCAGTACTTC.

The sample holds a few counts of this clone. This sequence joins TRBV6-5 and TRBJ1-1, with D unresolved. The V end was cut by 2 bases, the J end by 2 bases, with 9 bases between. The CDR3 spans 14 residues. The germline V gene has CDR1 MNHEY and CDR2 SVGAGI. The CDR3, as DNA: TGTGCCAGCAGTTACCAGTACTTTAACACTGAAGCTTTCTTT. Translation gives CASSYQYFNTEAFF.

This clone has more than one count but fewer than ten. This rearrangement joins TRBV11-2 to TRBJ1-1; D is ambiguous. Germline lookup yields CDR1 SGHAT and CDR2 FQNNGV. There are 13 residues in the CDR3. V gave up 6 bases and J gave up 1 base, with 9 bases separating them. The DNA of the CDR3 is TGTGCCAGCAGTTCCTACTGGAACACTGAAGCTTTCTTT. Translation gives CASSSYWNTEAFF.

V and J are TRBV4-1 and TRBJ2-7; TRBD1 matches 8 bases. This CDR3 comprises 16 residues. In germline, CDR1 is MGHRA, CDR2 YSYEKL. V dropped 1 base and J dropped 3; count of bases not matched to a gene: 8. As DNA, the CDR3 is TGCGCCAGCAGCCAAGCGGGAGCAGGGGGCGTCTACGAGCAGTACTTC. This gives the protein CASSQAGAGGVYEQYF.

With regard to this clone: Other DNA sequences in this sample translate to the same CDR3. The chain recombines TRBV5-1 with TRBJ2-1; 8 bases align to TRBD2. The germline CDR1 and CDR2 sequences are SGHRS and YFSETQ. V lost 0 bases and J lost 7; bases outside the gene matches: 6. This CDR3 comprises 15 residues. The CDR3 spells CASSLVGGGRNEQFF. CDR3 sequence (DNA): TGCGCCAGCAGCTTGGTGGGCGGCGGGAGGAATGAGCAGTTCTTC.

This chain links TRBV7-9 with TRBJ2-1; D possibly corresponds to TRBD2 (6 bases). Germline V CDR1 and CDR2: SEHNR, FQNEAQ (reference sequence). CDR3 length: 15 residues. Trimming pared 1 base from V and 4 bases from J, leaving 11 bases between. The CDR3 is CASSLELASYNEQFF. Written as DNA, the CDR3 is TGTGCCAGCAGCTTAGAACTAGCCTCGTACAATGAGCAGTTCTTC.

CDR3 protein: CASSLWDRGIRNTEAFF. The CDR3, as DNA: TGTGCCAGCTCACTTTGGGATAGGGGGATTCGAAACACTGAAGCTTTCTTT. The chain links TRBV18 to TRBJ1-1, with D possibly being TRBD1 (6 bases). V shed 4 bases and J shed 2 bases, with 20 bases lying between them. CDR1 KGHSH and CDR2 LQKENI come from the germline V gene. This CDR3 contains 17 residues.

This clone was picked up one time. V and J are TRBV10-3 and TRBJ2-1, with D perhaps matching TRBD1 (6 bases). The length of the CDR3 is 15 residues. Germline loops: CDR1 ENHRY, CDR2 SYGVKD. Trimming took off 4 bases at V and 0 bases at J, with 10 bases between the two ends. For the CDR3, the DNA is TGTGCCATCAGTGCCACAGGGATCTCCTACAATGAGCAGTTCTTC. Protein sequence: CAISATGISYNEQFF.

The CDR3 sequence: CASSFLSGFSENEQFF. The CDR3 DNA is TGCGCCAGCAGCTTCCTTTCCGGTTTTAGTGAAAATGAGCAGTTCTTC. The genes are TRBV5-1 and TRBJ2-1; D gene uncertain. Trimming left V 2 bases short and J 7 bases short, with 19 bases between. This CDR3 has 16 residues. Germline V gives CDR1 SGHRS, CDR2 YFSETQ.

V is TRBV28 and J is TRBJ1-5; 11 bases are shared with TRBD1. V lost 8 bases to trimming and J lost 7 bases; unmatched junction nucleotides: 13. Germline values: CDR1 MDHEN, CDR2 SYDVKM. The CDR3 consists of 16 residues. CDR3 DNA sequence: TGTGCCAGCGAGGACAGGGGGCTTGTTTCGAGGCAGCCCCAGCATTTT. It yields the protein CASEDRGLVSRQPQHF. The whole variable domain, remainder taken from reference TRBV28 and TRBJ1-5, is DVKVTQSSRYLVKRTGEKVFLECVQDMDHENMFWYRQDPGLGLRLIYFSYDVKMKEKGDIPEGYSVSREKKERFSLILESASTNQTSMYLCASEDRGLVSRQPQHFGDGTRLSIL.

The rearrangement joins TRBV6-5 to TRBJ2-2; D perhaps matches TRBD1 (7 bases). The V end lost 4 bases, the J end lost 8 bases, and 20 bases lay between the germline ends. CDR1 MNHEY and CDR2 SVGAGI come from the germline V gene. The CDR3 has 16 residues. The CDR3 sequence: CASSFLLRDSLGELFF. The CDR3 bases are TGTGCCAGCAGTTTCCTATTGCGGGACAGCCTAGGGGAGCTGTTTTTT.

J is TRBJ2-7 and V is TRBV6-5; D possibly uses TRBD1 or TRBD2 (5 bases each). The V end was cut by 5 bases, the J end by 2 bases, with 16 bases between. CDR3 length: 15 amino acids. CDR1 MNHEY and CDR2 SVGAGI come from the germline V gene. The CDR3 loop reads CASSRLPGTAYEQYF. CDR3 nucleotide sequence: TGTGCCAGCAGTCGACTCCCCGGGACGGCCTACGAGCAGTACTTC.

V usage is TRBV5-1 and J usage is TRBJ1-2, with 10 bases matching TRBD1. With 4 bases clipped from V and 4 bases from J, the junction kept 13 bases outside the gene matches. Germline-derived CDR1 and CDR2 are SGHRS and YFSETQ. The CDR3 contains 17 residues. CDR3 loop: CASSLATTGGLSYGYTF. The CDR3 DNA reads TGCGCCAGCAGCCTAGCAACGACAGGGGGCCTTAGCTATGGCTACACCTTC.